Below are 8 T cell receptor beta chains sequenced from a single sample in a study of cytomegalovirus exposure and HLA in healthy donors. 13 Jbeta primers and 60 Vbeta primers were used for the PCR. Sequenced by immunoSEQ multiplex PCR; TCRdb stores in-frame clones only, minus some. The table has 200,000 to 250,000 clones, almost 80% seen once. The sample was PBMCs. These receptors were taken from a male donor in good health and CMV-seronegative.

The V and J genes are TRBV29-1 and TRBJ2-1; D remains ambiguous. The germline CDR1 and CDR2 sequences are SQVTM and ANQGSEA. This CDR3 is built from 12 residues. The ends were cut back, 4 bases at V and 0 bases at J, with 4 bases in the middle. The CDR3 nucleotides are TGCAGCGTTGTGAGCTCCTACAATGAGCAGTTCTTC. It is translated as CSVVSSYNEQFF.

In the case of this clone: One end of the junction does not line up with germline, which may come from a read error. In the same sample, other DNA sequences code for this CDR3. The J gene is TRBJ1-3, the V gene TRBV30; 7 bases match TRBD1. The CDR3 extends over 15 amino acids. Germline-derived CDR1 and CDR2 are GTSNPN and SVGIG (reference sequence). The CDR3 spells CAWRGGQSSGNTIYF. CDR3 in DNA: TGTGCCTGGAGGGGGGGACAGAGCTCTGGAAACACCATATATTTC.

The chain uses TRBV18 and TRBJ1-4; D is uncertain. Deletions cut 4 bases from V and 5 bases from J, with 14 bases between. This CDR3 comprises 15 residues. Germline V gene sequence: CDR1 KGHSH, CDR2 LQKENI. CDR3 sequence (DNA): TGTGCCAGCTCACGTGACAACGCGAAAAATGAAAAACTGTTTTTT. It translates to CASSRDNAKNEKLFF.

The CDR3 region is CASSIGGQLNEKLFF. The CDR3 bases are TGTGCCAGTTCGATTGGGGGACAGCTAAATGAAAAACTGTTTTTT. The gene calls are TRBV19 and TRBJ1-4, with 7 bases aligning to TRBD1. This CDR3 region has 15 residues. The V segment lost 8 bases and the J segment 5 bases; nucleotides outside the gene matches: 11. Germline lookup yields CDR1 LNHDA and CDR2 SQIVND (reference sequence).

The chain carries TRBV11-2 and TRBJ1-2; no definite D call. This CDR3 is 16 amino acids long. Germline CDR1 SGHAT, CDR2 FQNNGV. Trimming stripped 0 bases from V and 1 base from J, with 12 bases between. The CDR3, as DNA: TGTGCCAGCAGCTTAGAGAGAGGGCTCATTAACTATGGCTACACCTTC. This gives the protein CASSLERGLINYGYTF.

This chain's CDR3 is CASIAGVNQPQHF. The CDR3, as DNA: TGTGCCAGCATTGCAGGGGTCAATCAGCCCCAGCATTTT. The rearrangement joins TRBV2 to TRBJ1-5; weak D call: TRBD1 (6 bases). Germline V gives CDR1 SNHLY, CDR2 FYNNEI. With 7 bases removed from V and 3 bases from J, the gap between germline ends came to 10 bases. The length of the CDR3 is 13 residues.

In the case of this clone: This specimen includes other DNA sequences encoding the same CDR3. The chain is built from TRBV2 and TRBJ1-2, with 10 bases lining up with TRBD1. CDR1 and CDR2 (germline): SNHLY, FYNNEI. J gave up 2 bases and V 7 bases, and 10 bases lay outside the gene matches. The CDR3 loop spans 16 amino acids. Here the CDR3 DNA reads TGTGCCAGCACCCTTACGTCGGGACAGGGGAACTATGGCTACACCTTC. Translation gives CASTLTSGQGNYGYTF.

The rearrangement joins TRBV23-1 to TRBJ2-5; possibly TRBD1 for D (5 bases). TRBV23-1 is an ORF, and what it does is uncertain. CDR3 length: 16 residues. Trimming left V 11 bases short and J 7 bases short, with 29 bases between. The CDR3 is CAFPLVPWGLGWTQYF. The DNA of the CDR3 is TGCGCCTTCCCCTTAGTCCCCTGGGGCCTCGGTTGGACCCAGTACTTC.